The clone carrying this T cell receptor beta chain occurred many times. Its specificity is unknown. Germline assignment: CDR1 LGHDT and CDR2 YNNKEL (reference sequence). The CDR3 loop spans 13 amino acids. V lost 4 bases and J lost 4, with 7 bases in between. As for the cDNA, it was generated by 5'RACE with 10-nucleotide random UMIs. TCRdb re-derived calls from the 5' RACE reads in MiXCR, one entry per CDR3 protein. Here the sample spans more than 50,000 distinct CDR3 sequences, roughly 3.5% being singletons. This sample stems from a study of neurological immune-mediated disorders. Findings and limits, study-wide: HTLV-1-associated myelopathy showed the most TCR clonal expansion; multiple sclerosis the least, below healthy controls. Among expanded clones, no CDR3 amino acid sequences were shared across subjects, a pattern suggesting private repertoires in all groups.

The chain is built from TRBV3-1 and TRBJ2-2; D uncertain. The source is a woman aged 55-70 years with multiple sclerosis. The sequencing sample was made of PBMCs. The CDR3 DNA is TGTGCCAGCAGCCCTCACCCCACCGGGGAGCTGTTTTTT. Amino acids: CASSPHPTGELFF.